This T cell receptor (beta chain) appears in the sequencing data of a study of blood T cell repertoires in COVID-19. Study overall: The study drew acute and convalescent COVID-19 samples from the United States, Italy and Spain. Sources were T cells, B-cell-depleted T cells, or PBMCs; the material itself was cDNA or gDNA.

Original data processing: Amplification of reference gene primers provided the estimated nucleated cell counts. The repertoire was sequenced with immunoSEQ multiplex PCR; TCRdb's copy has only in-frame clones and lacks some. That table gives V, J and clone size, and the DNA gave D and trimming. Of under 250,000 clones listed, roughly 83% are singletons. Sequenced: peripheral blood. This TCR was sampled from a man older than 75 with acute or convalescent COVID-19.

CDR3 bases: TGTGCCAGCAGCCTCGGGACTAGCGGGGGGATTAGCACAGATACGCAGTATTTT. This translates into CASSLGTSGGISTDTQYF. The rearrangement links TRBV5-8 to TRBJ2-3; 15 bases fit TRBD2. V shed 4 bases and J 0 bases; nucleotides not matched to a gene: 6. CDR3 length: 18 amino acids. Per germline, CDR1 SGHTS and CDR2 YDEGEE.